This T cell receptor beta chain was found in a study of coeliac disease. The germline gives CDR1 MDHEN, CDR2 SYDVKM. The CDR3 sequence is 14 residues long. Points on this clone: At one end, the junction sequence differs from germline, possibly due to a read error.

Using immunoSEQ multiplex PCR, the repertoire was profiled, and TCRdb retains in-frame clones only, with some absent. Counted here are about 9,400 clones, 67% occurring once; the ten biggest clones make up just over 20%. Sequenced sample: lamina propria lymphocytes from the gut. The TCR comes from a woman in her sixties with celiac disease. V and J are TRBV28 and TRBJ1-5; 9 positions agree with TRBD1. In DNA, the CDR3 is TGTGCCAGCAGTGGGACAGGGAGCAGTCAGCCCCAGCATTTT. Protein: CASSGTGSSQPQHF.